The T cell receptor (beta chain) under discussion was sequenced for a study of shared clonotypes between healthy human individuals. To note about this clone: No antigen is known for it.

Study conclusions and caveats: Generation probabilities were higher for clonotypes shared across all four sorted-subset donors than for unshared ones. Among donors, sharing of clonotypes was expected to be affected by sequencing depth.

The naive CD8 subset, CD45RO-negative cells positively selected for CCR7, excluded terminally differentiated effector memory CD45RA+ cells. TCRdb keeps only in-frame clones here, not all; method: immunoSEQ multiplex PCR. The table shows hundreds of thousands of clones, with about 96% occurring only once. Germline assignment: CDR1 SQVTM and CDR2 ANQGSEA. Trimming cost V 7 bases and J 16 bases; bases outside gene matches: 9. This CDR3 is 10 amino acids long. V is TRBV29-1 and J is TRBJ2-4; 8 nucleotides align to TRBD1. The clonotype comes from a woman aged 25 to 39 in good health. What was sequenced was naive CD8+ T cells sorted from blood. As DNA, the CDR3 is TGCAGCGCGCGACAGGGGTGGGAATACTTC. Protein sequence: CSARQGWEYF.